These T cell receptor beta chains were read from a single sample in a study of blood T cell repertoires in COVID-19. The repertoire was sequenced with immunoSEQ multiplex PCR; TCRdb's copy has only in-frame clones and lacks some. The sample contains 250,000 or so clones, roughly 91% of which appear only once. Sequenced material: peripheral blood. These TCRs come from a woman between 35 and 50 years old who had recovered from COVID-19. Each CDR3 is given with its conserved first and last residue. D genes are given only for firm matches.

V gene,D gene,J gene,CDR3 protein,CDR3 DNA
TRBV19,.,TRBJ1-2,CATNPEWAGRYGYTF,TGTGCCACGAACCCGGAGTGGGCGGGGCGTTATGGCTACACCTTC
TRBV28,TRBD1,TRBJ1-6,CASKWGQTTNSPLHF,TGTGCCAGCAAATGGGGACAGACCACCAATTCACCCCTCCACTTT
TRBV11-3,TRBD1,TRBJ2-2,CASSPGGRQTKLGGELFF,TGTGCCAGCAGCCCAGGGGGCCGACAGACGAAGCTAGGCGGGGAGCTGTTTTTT
TRBV5-6,TRBD1,TRBJ2-1,CASGWTGAYNEQFF,TGTGCCAGCGGGTGGACAGGGGCCTACAATGAGCAGTTCTTC
TRBV14,.,TRBJ1-2,CASSQVRGGQGYGYTF,TGTGCCAGCAGCCAAGTTCGGGGAGGACAAGGCTATGGCTACACCTTC
TRBV12-5,TRBD2,TRBJ2-3,CASGMGGTVDTQYF,TGTGCTAGTGGCATGGGGGGGACCGTGGATACGCAGTATTTT
TRBV19,TRBD2,TRBJ2-3,CASSMVAGGDTQYF,TGTGCCAGTAGTATGGTAGCGGGAGGGGATACGCAGTATTTT
TRBV12-3/TRBV12-4,TRBD1,TRBJ1-3,CASSPTLGTGSYF,TGTGCCAGCAGCCCGACTCTCGGGACAGGGTCTTATTTT
TRBV7-2,TRBD1,TRBJ1-3,CASSLVGDSGNTIYF,TGTGCCAGCAGCTTAGTCGGGGACAGCGGAAACACCATATATTTT
TRBV6-2/TRBV6-3,TRBD1,TRBJ1-1,CASSYGGTGRAFF,TGTGCCAGCAGTTACGGGGGGACAGGGAGAGCTTTCTTT
TRBV7-2,TRBD2,TRBJ2-1,CASSARLAGAYNEQFF,TGTGCCAGCAGCGCCCGACTAGCGGGAGCCTACAATGAGCAGTTCTTC
TRBV10-3,.,TRBJ2-3,CATGLSTDTQYF,TGTGCCACGGGACTGAGCACAGATACGCAGTATTTT
TRBV30,TRBD2,TRBJ2-4,CAWSAYSGWDIQYF,TGTGCCTGGAGCGCCTATAGCGGGTGGGACATTCAGTACTTC